Below are 17 T cell receptor beta chains sequenced from a single sample in a study of blood T cell repertoires in COVID-19. The assay was immunoSEQ multiplex PCR, and TCRdb's table has in-frame clones only and misses some. Among hundreds of thousands of clones listed, 75% to 85% were seen once. Specimen: peripheral blood. These receptors were collected from a woman of 80 years or more with COVID-19, enrolled during active disease.

The J gene is TRBJ1-3, the V gene TRBV19, with TRBD1 as a possible D gene (6 bases). Trimming left V 1 base short and J 1 base short, with 14 bases between. Germline V gene lookup returns CDR1 LNHDA and CDR2 SQIVND (reference sequence). The length of the CDR3 is 17 residues. The CDR3 DNA is TGTGCCAGTAGTATAGTCCAGCGGGGGGCTTCTGGAAACACCATATATTTT. Encoded protein: CASSIVQRGASGNTIYF.

This clone appeared once. The V call is TRBV7-2, the J call TRBJ1-5; unclear D gene. Germline V gene lookup returns CDR1 SGHTA and CDR2 FQGNSA. The CDR3 runs 12 residues. V shed 5 bases and J shed 15 bases, with 17 bases lying between them. The CDR3 DNA is TGTGCCAGCAGCCCCGGTGTTGGTGTCCGGCATTTT. It specifies CASSPGVGVRHF.

The J gene is TRBJ2-2, the V gene TRBV5-1; 8 bases agree with TRBD1. The CDR3 has 15 amino acids. From germline, CDR1 is SGHRS and CDR2 YFSETQ. The J segment lost 2 bases and the V segment lost 4 bases, leaving 4 bases of the junction unmatched. The CDR3 sequence is CASSPGQANTGELFF. As DNA, the CDR3 is TGCGCCAGCAGCCCGGGACAGGCCAACACCGGGGAGCTGTTTTTT.

The chain joins TRBV7-2 to TRBJ1-3; 7 bases align to TRBD1. Germline loops: CDR1 SGHTA, CDR2 FQGNSA. CDR3 length equals 16 residues. After removal of 5 bases from V and 4 bases from J, the junction contained 11 bases not matched to a gene. CDR3 sequence: CASSPTGTVRGNTIYF. The DNA for the CDR3 is TGTGCCAGCAGCCCGACCGGGACAGTGAGAGGAAACACCATATATTTT.

The chain recombines TRBV5-1 with TRBJ1-4; TRBD1 is a possible D gene (5 bases). The CDR3 loop spans 14 amino acids. Deletions cut 0 bases from V and 4 bases from J, with 7 bases between. CDR1 is SGHRS and CDR2 is YFSETQ in the germline V gene. DNA for the CDR3: TGCGCCAGCAGCTTGGGACAGATTAATGAAAAACTGTTTTTT. Translated, it gives CASSLGQINEKLFF.

CDR3 region: CASNLGGAREQFF. CDR3 nucleotide sequence: TGTGCCAGCAATCTTGGGGGGGCTAGGGAGCAGTTCTTC. This chain uses TRBV6-5 with TRBJ2-1; tentatively, D is TRBD2 (7 bases). The CDR3 loop spans 13 amino acids. Germline CDR1 MNHEY, CDR2 SVGAGI. Trimming removed 7 bases from V and 10 bases from J, with 17 bases in between.

Written as DNA, the CDR3 is TGTGCCAGCTCCCCGGAGGGCAGGGCCAAAAACATTCAGTACTTC. It specifies CASSPEGRAKNIQYF. J is TRBJ2-4 and V is TRBV18; D is possibly TRBD2 (6 bases). Germline V CDR1 and CDR2: KGHSH, LQKENI. The CDR3 is 15 residues long. The V end lost 6 bases, the J end lost 1 base, and 13 bases lay between the germline ends.

Details on this clone: The identical CDR3 is also encoded by other nucleotide sequences in the sample. The chain uses TRBV5-1 and TRBJ1-4, with D perhaps matching TRBD1 (5 bases). The CDR3 covers 14 residues. Germline CDR1 and CDR2: SGHRS and YFSETQ. Trimming took off 0 bases at V and 7 bases at J, with 10 bases between the two ends. The CDR3 bases are TGCGCCAGCAGCTTGGGGGGCCTGGGTGAAAAACTGTTTTTT. Its protein product is CASSLGGLGEKLFF. Together with reference TRBV5-1 and TRBJ1-4, the CDR3 gives the full variable domain: KAGVTQTPRYLIKTRGQQVTLSCSPISGHRSVSWYQQTPGQGLQFLFEYFSETQRNKGNFPGRFSGRQFSNSRSEMNVSTLELGDSALYLCASSLGGLGEKLFFGSGTQLSVL.

This rearrangement joins TRBV4-3 to TRBJ1-1, with 11 nucleotides matching TRBD1. Losses at the gene ends were 1 base for V and 4 bases for J; bases not matched to a gene: 2. The CDR3 runs to 15 residues. Germline assignment: CDR1 LGHNA and CDR2 YSLEER. CDR3 in DNA: TGCGCCAGCAGCCAAGCCGGGACAGGGGGCACTGAAGCTTTCTTT. Translated: CASSQAGTGGTEAFF.

The chain combines TRBV28 with TRBJ1-5; TRBD1 is a possible D gene (6 bases). V lost 10 bases to trimming and J lost 0 bases, with 28 bases between them. Per the germline V gene, CDR1 is MDHEN and CDR2 is SYDVKM. The CDR3 extends over 19 amino acids. The CDR3 sequence: CATLGGDTGERYSNQPQHF. CDR3 nucleotides: TGTGCCACCTTGGGAGGGGACACCGGTGAGCGGTATAGCAATCAGCCCCAGCATTTT.

This chain connects TRBV3-1 (or the pseudogene TRBV3-2) to TRBJ2-6, with no clear D. V dropped 10 bases and J dropped 2 bases, with 9 bases sitting between them. Germline V gene data show CDR1 as LGHDT and CDR2 as YNNKEL (reference sequence). The CDR3 has 13 residues. This chain's CDR3 is CATYSPGANVLTF. DNA of the CDR3: TGTGCCACCTACAGCCCTGGGGCCAACGTCCTGACTTTC.

This chain links TRBV18 with TRBJ1-3; the D is unclear. The germline CDR1 and CDR2 sequences are KGHSH and LQKENI. The CDR3 has 15 residues. V dropped 1 base and J dropped 0 bases, with 7 bases sitting between them. CDR3 protein: CASSPQENSGNTIYF. The CDR3 coding sequence is TGTGCCAGCTCACCACAGGAGAACTCTGGAAACACCATATATTTT.

The chain is built from TRBV2 and TRBJ2-1; D is possibly TRBD2 (7 bases). Trimming took off 4 bases at V and 0 bases at J, with 13 bases between the two ends. The CDR3 has 16 amino acids. CDR1 SNHLY and CDR2 FYNNEI come from the germline V gene. The CDR3 loop reads CASSAGGGRSYNEQFF. Here the CDR3 DNA reads TGTGCCAGCAGTGCCGGCGGGGGCCGCTCCTACAATGAGCAGTTCTTC.

This clone was seen a single time. The sample has other DNA sequences that encode this CDR3 too. The chain combines TRBV5-1 with TRBJ1-1; D perhaps matches TRBD1 (5 bases). Germline lookup yields CDR1 SGHRS and CDR2 YFSETQ. CDR3 length equals 14 residues. Deletions cut 3 bases from V and 1 base from J, with 10 bases between. The chain's CDR3 is CASSSGQGNTEAFF. The CDR3 DNA reads as TGCGCCAGCAGCTCGGGCCAGGGGAACACTGAAGCTTTCTTT.

A single count supports this clone. This sequence joins TRBV6-6 and TRBJ2-7, with 7 bases lining up with TRBD2. Trimming at V came to 4 bases and at J to 11 bases, leaving 8 bases not matched to a gene. CDR3 length: 12 amino acids. Germline CDR1 is MNHNY and CDR2 is SVGAGI (reference sequence). The CDR3 bases are TGTGCCAGCAGTTCCCTGCTGGGGAGGGAGTACTTC. This gives the protein CASSSLLGREYF.

This chain joins TRBV24-1 and TRBJ2-2, with 9 bases aligning to TRBD2. The germline V gene has CDR1 KGHDR and CDR2 SFDVKD. The V gene end was trimmed by 2 bases and the J gene end by 6 bases; junction bases not matched to a gene: 6. CDR3 size: 16 residues. The CDR3 bases are TGTGCCACCAGTGATTGGACTACTAGCGGGTCCGGGGAGCTGTTTTTT. This codes for CATSDWTTSGSGELFF.

The genes are TRBV9 and TRBJ2-7; 9 bases agree with TRBD2. Germline V gives CDR1 SGDLS, CDR2 YYNGEE. J lost 2 bases, V lost 0 bases, and 6 bases had no gene match. This CDR3 is 16 amino acids long. CDR3 sequence: CASSVGGGVEAYEQYF. The CDR3, as DNA: TGTGCCAGCAGCGTAGGCGGGGGGGTGGAAGCCTACGAGCAGTACTTC.